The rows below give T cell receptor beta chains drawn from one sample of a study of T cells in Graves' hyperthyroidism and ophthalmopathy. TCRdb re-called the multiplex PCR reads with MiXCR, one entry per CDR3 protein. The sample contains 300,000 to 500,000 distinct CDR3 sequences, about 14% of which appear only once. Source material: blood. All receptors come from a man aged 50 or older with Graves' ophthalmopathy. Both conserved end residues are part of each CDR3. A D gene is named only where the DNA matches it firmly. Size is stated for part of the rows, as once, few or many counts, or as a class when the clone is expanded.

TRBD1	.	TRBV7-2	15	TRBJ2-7	TGTGCCAGCAGCTTAGAGGGACAGAGTCTCTACGAGCAGTACTTC	CASSLEGQSLYEQYF
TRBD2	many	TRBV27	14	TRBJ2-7	TGTGCCAGCAGTTTTGGGACTAGCGGGAGTGTGCAGTACTTC	CASSFGTSGSVQYF
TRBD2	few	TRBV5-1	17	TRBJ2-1	TGTGCCAGCAGCTTACATCAGACTAGCGGGAGAAACAATGAGCAGTTCTTC	CASSLHQTSGRNNEQFF
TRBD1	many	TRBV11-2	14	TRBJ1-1	TGTGCCAGCAGCAAGAGTCCGGGACAGTCAGAAGCTTTCTTT	CASSKSPGQSEAFF
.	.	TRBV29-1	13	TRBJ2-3	TGCAGCGTTGAAGCGGCTGGGAGGGATACGCAGTATTTT	CSVEAAGRDTQYF
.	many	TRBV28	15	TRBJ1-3	TGTGCCAGCAGTTTGAACAGCCTCTCTGGAAACACCATATATTTT	CASSLNSLSGNTIYF
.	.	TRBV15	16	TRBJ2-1	TGTGCCACCAGCAGAGATAAGTTGGGTAAGATCAATGAGCAGTTCTTC	CATSRDKLGKINEQFF
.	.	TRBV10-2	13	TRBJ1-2	TGCGCCAGCTCCGGGACACGGAGCTATGGCTACACCTTC	CASSGTRSYGYTF
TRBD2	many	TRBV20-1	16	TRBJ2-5	TGCAGTGCCCCTCCGTGGGCTAGCGGGGGGCAAGAGACCCAGTACTTC	CSAPPWASGGQETQYF
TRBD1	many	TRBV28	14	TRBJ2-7	TGTGCCAGCAGACCCGGGACAGGCGTCTACGAGCAGTACTTC	CASRPGTGVYEQYF
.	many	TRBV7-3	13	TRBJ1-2	TGTGCCAGCAGCCGAGAATTGGGACGCGGCTACACCTTC	CASSRELGRGYTF
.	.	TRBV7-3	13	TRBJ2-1	TGTGCCAGCAGCTCCCCATTCGGCAATGAGCAGTTCTTC	CASSSPFGNEQFF
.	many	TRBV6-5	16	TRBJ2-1	TGTGCCAGCAGTTACTCATGGGGCCACTCCTACAATGAGCAGTTCTTC	CASSYSWGHSYNEQFF
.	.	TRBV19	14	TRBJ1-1	TGTGCCAGTAGTATAGGTCGCTGGGACACTGAAGCTTTCTTT	CASSIGRWDTEAFF
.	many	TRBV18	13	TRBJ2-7	TGTGCCAGTCGGAACGGCGACTCCTACGAGCAGTACTTC	CASRNGDSYEQYF
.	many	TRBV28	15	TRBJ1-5	TGTACCAGCAGTCTCCCGGTGGGGGGGTCTCAGCCCCAGCATTTT	CTSSLPVGGSQPQHF
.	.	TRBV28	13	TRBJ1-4	TGTGCCAGCAGGGAACAGGGTTGGGAAAAACTGTTTTTT	CASREQGWEKLFF
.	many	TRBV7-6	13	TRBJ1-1	TGTGCCAGCAGCTTACAGGTAGAGGCGGAAGCTTTCTTT	CASSLQVEAEAFF
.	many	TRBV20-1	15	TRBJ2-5	TGCAGTGCTAGAGATCGGGTATTAGCGCAAGAGACCCAGTACTTC	CSARDRVLAQETQYF
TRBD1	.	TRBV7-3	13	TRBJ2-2	TGTGCCAGCAGCTCGACAGGGGCCGGGGAGCTGTTTTTT	CASSSTGAGELFF
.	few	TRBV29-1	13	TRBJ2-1	TGCAGCCACGATTTATCGGTCGACAATGAGCAGTTCTTC	CSHDLSVDNEQFF
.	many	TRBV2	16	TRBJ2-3	TGTGCCAGCAGTGAAGCGAAGGGTTTTGGCACAGATACGCAGTATTTT	CASSEAKGFGTDTQYF
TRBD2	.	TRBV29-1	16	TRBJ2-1	TGCAGCGTTGGACTACTAGCGGGAGGCCCCTACAATGAGCAGTTCTTC	CSVGLLAGGPYNEQFF
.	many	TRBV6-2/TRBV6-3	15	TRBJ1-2	TGTGCCAGCAGTTATCTTGTGACAGTTGACTATGGCTACACCTTC	CASSYLVTVDYGYTF
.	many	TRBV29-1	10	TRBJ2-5	TGCAGCGCCCACCGAGAGACCCAGTACTTC	CSAHRETQYF
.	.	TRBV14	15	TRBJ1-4	TGTGCCAGCAGAACCCCGACAGGCTCTAATGAAAAACTGTTTTTT	CASRTPTGSNEKLFF
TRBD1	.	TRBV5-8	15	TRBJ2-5	TGTGCCAGCAGCACAGGGGGATACTGGGAAGAGACCCAGTACTTC	CASSTGGYWEETQYF
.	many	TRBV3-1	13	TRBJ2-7	TGTGCCAGCAGCCAAGACTCCATCGCCGAGCAGTACTTC	CASSQDSIAEQYF
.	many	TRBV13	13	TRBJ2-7	TGTGCCAGCAGCTTAAAAGGGGCCCACGAGCAGTACTTC	CASSLKGAHEQYF
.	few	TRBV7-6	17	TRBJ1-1	TGTGCCAGCAGCTTCACAGCGCGGGGGCGCCGGAACACTGAAGCTTTCTTT	CASSFTARGRRNTEAFF
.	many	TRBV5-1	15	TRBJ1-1	TGCGCCAGCAGCTTACTAACAGGGAGGAACACTGAAGCTTTCTTT	CASSLLTGRNTEAFF
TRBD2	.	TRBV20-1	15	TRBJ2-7	TGCAGTGCTTTGTCCGGGACTAGCGCAGCCTACGAGCAGTACTTC	CSALSGTSAAYEQYF
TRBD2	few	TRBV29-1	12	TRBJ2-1	TGCAGCGCCGTAGCGGGAGCCAATGAGCAGTTCTTC	CSAVAGANEQFF
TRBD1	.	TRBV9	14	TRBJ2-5	TGTGCCAGCAGCGAGGGGGCAGGGGGCGAGACCCAGTACTTC	CASSEGAGGETQYF
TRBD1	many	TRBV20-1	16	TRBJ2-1	TGCAGTGCTAGAGCCTGGGGACAGGTATCCTACAATGAGCAGTTCTTC	CSARAWGQVSYNEQFF
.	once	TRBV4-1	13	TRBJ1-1	TGCGCCAGCAGCCAAGGGTTTCACACTGAAGCTTTCTTT	CASSQGFHTEAFF
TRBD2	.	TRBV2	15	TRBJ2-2	TGTGCCAGCAGTGTTTTGATCGGCGGGAGTAGGGAGCTGTTTTTT	CASSVLIGGSRELFF
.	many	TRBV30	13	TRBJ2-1	TGTGCCTGGAGTGTACAGTTGCTCAATGAGCAGTTCTTC	CAWSVQLLNEQFF
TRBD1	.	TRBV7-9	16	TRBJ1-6	TGTGCCAGCAGCCCGGAAGGAGGGGGCGCATATTCACCCCTCCACTTT	CASSPEGGGAYSPLHF
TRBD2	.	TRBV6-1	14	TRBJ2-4	TGTGCCAGCAGGGGACTAGCGGGACTCAACATTCAGTACTTC	CASRGLAGLNIQYF
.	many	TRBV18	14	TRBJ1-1	TGTGCCAGCTCACCGGGACACTTGAACACTGAAGCTTTCTTT	CASSPGHLNTEAFF
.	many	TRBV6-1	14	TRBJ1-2	TGTGCCAGCAGAATGGGACACAGGGTTTTTGGCTACACCTTC	CASRMGHRVFGYTF
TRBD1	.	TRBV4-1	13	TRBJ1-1	TGCGCCAGCAGCCAAGAGGACAGGGGGCTGGCTTTCTTT	CASSQEDRGLAFF
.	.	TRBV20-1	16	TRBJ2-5	TGCAGTGCTCTCCCGTTCGTCAGGGAAGGAGGGGAGACCCAGTACTTC	CSALPFVREGGETQYF
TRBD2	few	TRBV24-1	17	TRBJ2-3	TGTGCCACCAGTGATCGCACCGGGACTAGCGTTGCAGATACGCAGTATTTT	CATSDRTGTSVADTQYF
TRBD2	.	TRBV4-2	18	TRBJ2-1	TGTGCCAGCAGCCAAGGCTCGGCTAGCGGGAGGGCCGTTGGTGAGCAGTTCTTC	CASSQGSASGRAVGEQFF
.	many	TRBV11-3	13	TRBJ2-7	TGTGCCAGCAGCTTTGGGCAGCCCTACGAGCAGTACTTC	CASSFGQPYEQYF
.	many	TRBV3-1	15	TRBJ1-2	TGTGCCAGCAGCCAAGTCCCGGGGAGGGACGGTGGCTACACCTTC	CASSQVPGRDGGYTF
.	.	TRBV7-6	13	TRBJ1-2	TGTGCCAGCAGCTTAAATACTTACTATGGCTACACCTTC	CASSLNTYYGYTF
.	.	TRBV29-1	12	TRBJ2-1	TGCAGCGTAGTACTAGCCAACAATGAGCAGTTCTTC	CSVVLANNEQFF
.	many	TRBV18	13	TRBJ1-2	TGTGCCAGCTCACCACCGTTCGACTATGGCTACACCTTC	CASSPPFDYGYTF
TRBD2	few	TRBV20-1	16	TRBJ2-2	TGCAGTGCTAGAGACGGGACTAGCGGTGTCACCGGGGAGCTGTTTTTT	CSARDGTSGVTGELFF
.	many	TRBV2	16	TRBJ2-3	TGTGCCAGCAGTGAAGCGCTGGCGGGAATGGGCGATACGCAGTATTTT	CASSEALAGMGDTQYF
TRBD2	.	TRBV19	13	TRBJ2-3	TGTGCCGGTAGCGGGAGAAGTGGAGATACGCAGTATTTT	CAGSGRSGDTQYF
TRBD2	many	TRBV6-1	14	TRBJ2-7	TGTGCCAGCATTCCTAGCGGGAGGGACTACGAGCAGTACTTC	CASIPSGRDYEQYF
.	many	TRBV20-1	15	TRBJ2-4	TGCAGTGCTAGAGACCCTTTAGGGGCCAAAAACATTCAGTACTTC	CSARDPLGAKNIQYF